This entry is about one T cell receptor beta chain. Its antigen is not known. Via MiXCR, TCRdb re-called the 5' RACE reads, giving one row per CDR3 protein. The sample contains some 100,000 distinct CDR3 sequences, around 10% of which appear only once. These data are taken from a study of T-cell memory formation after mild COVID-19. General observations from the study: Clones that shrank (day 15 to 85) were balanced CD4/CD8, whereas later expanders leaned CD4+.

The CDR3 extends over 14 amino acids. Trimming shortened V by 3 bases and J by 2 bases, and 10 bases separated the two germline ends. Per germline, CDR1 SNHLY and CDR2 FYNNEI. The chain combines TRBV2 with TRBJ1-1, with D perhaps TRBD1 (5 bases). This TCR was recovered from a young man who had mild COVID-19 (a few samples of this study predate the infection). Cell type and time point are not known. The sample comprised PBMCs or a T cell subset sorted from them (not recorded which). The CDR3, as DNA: TGTGCCAGCAGTGACCAGGGACTAAACACTGAAGCTTTCTTT. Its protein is CASSDQGLNTEAFF.